This T cell receptor (beta chain) was obtained from a study of CD8+ T cells in alopecia areata. Study context: Those patients who were treated received oral tofacitinib, which was given at 5 to 10 mg twice daily for moderate-to-severe alopecia areata.

Study findings and constraints: Especially in alopecia totalis/universalis, lesional scalp showed greater clonality than normal scalp did. Patients shared TCRs less clearly than mice did, possibly for HLA-related reasons.

RNA, once extracted, was reverse transcribed into cDNA for use as the sequencing template. TCRdb's table, derived via immunoSEQ multiplex PCR, lists solely in-frame clones and lacks some. The sample gives approximately 150,000 clones, roughly 50% of which show up once; about 6.4% is in the top ten. In regard to this clone: The antigen remains undetermined.

This CDR3 is built from 13 residues. Trimming took 2 bases from V and 6 from J; bases not matched to a gene: 0. The germline gives CDR1 MGHRA, CDR2 YSYEKL. Sequencing was done on a sample of CD4+ T cells sorted from blood. The V call is TRBV4-1, the J call TRBJ2-2, with 7 bases aligning to TRBD1. The sequence was obtained from a human donor with alopecia areata. Written as DNA, the CDR3 is TGCGCCAGCAGCCAAACAGGGGCCGGGGAGCTGTTTTTT. It yields the protein CASSQTGAGELFF.